Shown below are 31 T cell receptor beta chains from a single sample sequenced in a study of T cell responses to AZD1222 COVID-19 vaccine. Profiled with immunoSEQ multiplex PCR; TCRdb holds only in-frame clones, not every one. The profile shows roughly 180,000 clones, over 70% of them singletons. Source: peripheral blood, taken on day 0 of MenACWY control vaccination. The receptors derive from an adult in good health.

The genes are TRBV18 and TRBJ2-5; unclear D gene. V lost 0 bases and J 2 bases, leaving 4 bases between the germline ends. The CDR3 has 13 residues. CDR1 and CDR2 (germline): KGHSH, LQKENI. The CDR3 bases are TGTGCCAGCTCACCACCGGGGCAAGAGACCCAGTACTTC. Its translation is CASSPPGQETQYF.

The chain uses TRBV6-5 and TRBJ1-6, with a possible D match to TRBD1 (5 bases). Germline V gene lookup returns CDR1 MNHEY and CDR2 SVGAGI. Between the trimmed V and J ends, which lost 0 bases and 14 bases, there was a span of 17 bases. CDR3 length: 15 amino acids. The DNA for the CDR3 is TGTGCCAGCAGTTACTCGGGACCGGCCCCGCTCACCCTCCACTTT. As protein: CASSYSGPAPLTLHF.

The J gene is TRBJ2-1, the V gene TRBV7-3; D uncertain. V shed 5 bases and J shed 4 bases, with 9 bases lying between them. The CDR3 has 13 residues. Germline V gene data show CDR1 as SGHTA and CDR2 as FQGTGA. CDR3 sequence (DNA): TGTGCCAGCAGCCCGGATCAATACAATGAGCAGTTCTTC. Protein product: CASSPDQYNEQFF.

The CDR3 DNA is TGTGCCAGCAGCAAATTGGGTTTCGTCCCCGCAACTAATGAAAAACTGTTTTTT. This gives the protein CASSKLGFVPATNEKLFF. V is TRBV21-1 and J is TRBJ1-4. TRBV21-1 is assigned pseudogene status. The CDR3 has 18 residues.

The chain employs TRBV9 and TRBJ2-7; 9 bases are a match to TRBD1. This CDR3 spans 15 amino acids. V lost 0 bases to trimming and J lost 4 bases; unmatched junction nucleotides: 5. Germline-derived CDR1 and CDR2 are SGDLS and YYNGEE. The CDR3 here is CASSVAGQGKYEQYF. CDR3 nucleotide sequence: TGTGCCAGCAGCGTAGCTGGACAGGGGAAATACGAGCAGTACTTC.

The J gene is TRBJ2-2, the V gene TRBV28; tentatively, D is TRBD1 (6 bases). V shed 2 bases and J shed 1 base, with 8 bases lying between them. CDR1 is MDHEN and CDR2 is SYDVKM in the germline V gene. This CDR3 contains 15 residues. CDR3: CASSLTGQNTGELFF. In DNA form, the CDR3 reads TGTGCCAGCAGTTTAACAGGGCAGAACACCGGGGAGCTGTTTTTT.

The chain combines TRBV6-2 or TRBV6-3 with TRBJ2-7, with D tentatively TRBD1 (6 bases). The germline gives CDR1 MNHEY, CDR2 SVGEGT. The ends were cut back, 0 bases at V and 6 bases at J, with 12 bases in the middle. CDR3 length: 14 amino acids. The CDR3 sequence is CASSYSASGAEQYF. The CDR3 DNA is TGTGCCAGCAGTTACTCGGCCTCAGGGGCCGAGCAGTACTTC.

The CDR3 is CASSPPSGRNEQYF. DNA of the CDR3: TGTGCCAGCAGTCCTCCTAGCGGGAGAAACGAGCAGTACTTC. This rearrangement joins TRBV28 to TRBJ2-7; 10 bases fit TRBD2. This CDR3 is 14 amino acids long. CDR1 is MDHEN and CDR2 is SYDVKM in the germline V gene. Trimming removed 5 bases from V and 5 bases from J; junction bases left unmatched: 6.

This sequence joins TRBV20-1 and TRBJ2-7; 9 bases line up with TRBD2. Trimming took 3 bases from V and 0 from J; bases not matched to a gene: 6. The length of the CDR3 is 15 residues. Germline CDR1 is DFQATT and CDR2 is SNEGSKA (reference sequence). The DNA for the CDR3 is TGCAGTGCTAGTGGTAGCGGGGGATACTCCTACGAGCAGTACTTC. This translates into CSASGSGGYSYEQYF.

This chain links TRBV27 with TRBJ2-5, with 11 bases aligning to TRBD2. Germline assignment: CDR1 MNHEY and CDR2 SMNVEV (reference sequence). V shed 2 bases, J shed 0 bases, and the junction held 2 bases outside the gene matches. The CDR3 has 16 amino acids. The CDR3 loop is CASSLTSGGNQETQYF. CDR3 coding DNA: TGTGCCAGCAGTTTAACTAGCGGGGGTAACCAAGAGACCCAGTACTTC.

The rearrangement joins TRBV6-6 to TRBJ1-1; a weak D match, TRBD1 (6 bases). Deletions cut 8 bases from V and 8 bases from J, with 6 bases between. CDR3 length: 9 amino acids. Germline lookup yields CDR1 MNHNY and CDR2 SVGAGI (reference sequence). CDR3 residues: CASGQEAFF. CDR3 nucleotide sequence: TGTGCCAGCGGACAGGAAGCTTTCTTT.

J is TRBJ2-7 and V is TRBV7-2; D unresolved. The CDR3 runs 14 residues. Germline assignment: CDR1 SGHTA and CDR2 FQGNSA. V was pared by 5 bases and J by 2 bases, with 13 bases between. Written as DNA, the CDR3 is TGTGCCAGCAGCCCAAGTACGGTTGCCTACGAGCAGTACTTC. Protein product: CASSPSTVAYEQYF.

The chain recombines TRBV19 with TRBJ1-2, with D perhaps matching TRBD1 (6 bases). The V gene lost 7 bases and the J gene lost 4 bases, with 25 bases spanning the gap. The CDR3 is made up of 17 amino acids. Germline CDR1 LNHDA, CDR2 SQIVND (reference sequence). This chain's CDR3 is CASTPRTGPASTYGYTF. The CDR3 bases are TGTGCCAGTACCCCTCGAACAGGGCCAGCGTCTACCTATGGCTACACCTTC. Looking up the rest from reference TRBV19 and TRBJ1-2 gives the full variable domain: DGGITQSPKYLFRKEGQNVTLSCEQNLNHDAMYWYRQDPGQGLRLIYYSQIVNDFQKGDIAEGYSVSREKKESFPLTVTSAQKNPTAFYLCASTPRTGPASTYGYTFGSGTRLTVV.

In this sample, this clone turned up once. This chain uses TRBV7-2 with TRBJ2-7; D is unclear. The CDR3 sequence is 13 residues long. CDR1 SGHTA and CDR2 FQGNSA come from the germline V gene. The V end was cut by 2 bases, the J end by 0 bases, with 5 bases between. The CDR3 protein is CASSLISSYEQYF. The DNA of the CDR3 is TGTGCCAGCAGCTTAATCAGCTCCTACGAGCAGTACTTC.

The genes are TRBV9 and TRBJ2-1; 9 bases line up with TRBD2. The junction had 2 bases not matched to a gene; V was cut back by 0 bases and J by 4 bases. The CDR3 sequence is 15 residues long. Germline V gene sequence: CDR1 SGDLS, CDR2 YYNGEE. The CDR3: CASSVGLADYNEQFF. The CDR3 nucleotides are TGTGCCAGCAGCGTAGGACTAGCGGATTACAATGAGCAGTTCTTC.

The chain has TRBV5-1 and TRBJ1-5; 12 positions agree with TRBD1. Germline V CDR1 and CDR2: SGHRS, YFSETQ. The ends lost 0 bases at V and 7 bases at J; junction bases unmatched: 8. The CDR3 consists of 17 residues. The CDR3 bases are TGCGCCAGCAGCTTGGAACCCCCGGGACAGGGGGCGCAGCCCCAGCATTTT. Its translation is CASSLEPPGQGAQPQHF.

The chain links TRBV6-2 or TRBV6-3 to TRBJ2-1; maybe TRBD2 (6 bases). Trimming took off 5 bases at V and 0 bases at J, with 11 bases between the two ends. Germline lookup yields CDR1 MNHEY and CDR2 SVGEGT. CDR3 length: 15 amino acids. The CDR3 reads CASSDRGSSYNEQFF. CDR3 in DNA: TGTGCCAGCAGTGATCGGGGGAGCTCCTACAATGAGCAGTTCTTC.

This clone was recorded once. The chain carries TRBV5-1 and TRBJ2-1; 9 positions match TRBD1. The CDR3 covers 15 residues. The V gene end was trimmed by 0 bases and the J gene end by 7 bases; junction bases not matched to a gene: 5. Germline assignment: CDR1 SGHRS and CDR2 YFSETQ. The CDR3, as DNA: TGCGCCAGCAGCTTGGGACAGGGGGTCGGTAATGAGCAGTTCTTC. This translates into CASSLGQGVGNEQFF.

The chain joins TRBV4-1 to TRBJ2-7; possibly TRBD2 for D (6 bases). CDR1 is MGHRA and CDR2 is YSYEKL in the germline V gene. The CDR3 is made up of 15 amino acids. V lost 0 bases and J 5 bases, leaving 14 bases between the germline ends. The CDR3 nucleotides are TGCGCCAGCAGCCAAGATGATGGGGAGGCGGACGAGCAGTACTTC. Its translation is CASSQDDGEADEQYF.

The chain carries TRBV7-2 and TRBJ2-5; D is perhaps TRBD2 (6 bases). The CDR3 extends over 13 amino acids. Trimming removed 4 bases from V and 3 bases from J, with 9 bases in between. In germline, CDR1 is SGHTA, CDR2 FQGNSA. Here the CDR3 DNA reads TGTGCCAGCAGCTCGCGACTAGAAGAGACCCAGTACTTC. Amino acid sequence: CASSSRLEETQYF.

This sequence joins TRBV5-1 and TRBJ2-2; TRBD1 agrees at 9 bases. The CDR3 has 17 amino acids. The V gene end was trimmed by 3 bases and the J gene end by 0 bases; junction bases not matched to a gene: 6. Germline V lookup: CDR1 SGHRS, CDR2 YFSETQ. Here the CDR3 DNA reads TGCGCCAGCAGCTCGACGACAGGGGGTTCGAACACCGGGGAGCTGTTTTTT. The encoded protein is CASSSTTGGSNTGELFF.

This rearrangement joins TRBV2 to TRBJ1-5, with D possibly TRBD1 on 5 matching bases. CDR1 is SNHLY and CDR2 is FYNNEI in the germline V gene. The CDR3 is 14 residues long. Trimming cost V 2 bases and J 6 bases, with 11 bases left between them. The CDR3, as DNA: TGTGCCAGCAGTGAACTGACAGTATCTCAGCCCCAGCATTTT. Translated: CASSELTVSQPQHF.

The chain is built from TRBV7-9 and TRBJ2-7; 7 positions match TRBD1. The CDR3 spans 13 residues. Trimming took 5 bases from V and 1 from J; bases not matched to a gene: 2. CDR1 is SEHNR and CDR2 is FQNEAQ in the germline V gene (reference sequence). The CDR3 DNA reads as TGTGCCAGCAGCCCGGACAGGTCCTACGAGCAGTACTTC. This gives the protein CASSPDRSYEQYF.

The genes are TRBV6-5 and TRBJ2-6; tentatively, D is TRBD1 (7 bases). The CDR3 loop spans 15 amino acids. Trimming took 6 bases from V and 4 from J, leaving 13 bases between them. Germline-derived CDR1 and CDR2 are MNHEY and SVGAGI. As DNA, the CDR3 is TGTGCCAGCAGCCCCAGGGGGGCCGGGGCCAACGTCCTGACTTTC. The encoded protein is CASSPRGAGANVLTF.

The rearrangement uses TRBV6-2 or TRBV6-3 and TRBJ1-2, with D possibly matching TRBD1 (5 bases). Trimming pared 2 bases from V and 1 base from J, leaving 11 bases between. Germline V CDR1 and CDR2: MNHEY, SVGEGT. This CDR3 comprises 15 residues. Here the CDR3 reads CASSYGAGNNYGYTF. The CDR3 DNA reads TGTGCCAGCAGTTACGGGGCAGGGAATAACTATGGCTACACCTTC.

This clone appeared a single time. The chain carries TRBV29-1 and TRBJ2-7; D not certain. The germline V gene encodes CDR1 SQVTM and CDR2 ANQGSEA. The ends were cut back, 2 bases at V and 2 bases at J, with 4 bases in the middle. The CDR3 runs 11 residues. CDR3: CSVESPYEQYF. As DNA, the CDR3 is TGCAGCGTTGAAAGCCCCTACGAGCAGTACTTC.

V usage is TRBV24-1 and J usage is TRBJ2-1; 13 nucleotides match TRBD2. CDR3 length equals 18 residues. Trimming cost V 5 bases and J 4 bases; bases outside gene matches: 10. The germline V gene encodes CDR1 KGHDR and CDR2 SFDVKD. The CDR3, as DNA: TGTGCCACCAGTGGGACACTTGGACTAGCGGGAGCTTACAATGAGCAGTTCTTC. This gives the protein CATSGTLGLAGAYNEQFF.

V usage is TRBV9 and J usage is TRBJ1-6; no reliable D call. CDR1 and CDR2 (germline): SGDLS, YYNGEE. V was clipped by 0 bases and J by 10 bases, with 5 bases between them. This CDR3 is built from 12 residues. For the CDR3, the DNA is TGTGCCAGCAGCGTAGGAAGCTCACCCCTCCACTTT. Amino acids: CASSVGSSPLHF.

This rearrangement joins TRBV28 to TRBJ2-2; TRBD2 matches 11 bases. Germline V CDR1 and CDR2: MDHEN, SYDVKM. The V segment lost 1 base and the J segment 4 bases; nucleotides outside the gene matches: 8. The CDR3 is 18 amino acids. CDR3 amino acids: CASSLYRPSGGTTGELFF. In DNA form, the CDR3 reads TGTGCCAGCAGTTTATACCGGCCTAGCGGGGGGACCACCGGGGAGCTGTTTTTT.

This sequence joins TRBV28 and TRBJ2-7; TRBD1 or TRBD2 may be the D gene (5 bases each). CDR1 is MDHEN, CDR2 SYDVKM, per germline. Trimming pared 4 bases from V and 3 bases from J, leaving 16 bases between. This CDR3 region has 15 residues. Written as DNA, the CDR3 is TGTGCCAGCAGTTCACAACCCCGGGACGTCTACGAGCAGTACTTC. Translation: CASSSQPRDVYEQYF.

CDR3: CSARGNTEAFF. In DNA, the CDR3 is TGCAGTGCCCGGGGGAACACTGAAGCTTTCTTT. The genes are TRBV20-1 and TRBJ1-1; D unresolved. This CDR3 contains 11 residues. Germline CDR1 DFQATT, CDR2 SNEGSKA (reference sequence). V lost 6 bases and J 1 base, leaving 6 bases between the germline ends.